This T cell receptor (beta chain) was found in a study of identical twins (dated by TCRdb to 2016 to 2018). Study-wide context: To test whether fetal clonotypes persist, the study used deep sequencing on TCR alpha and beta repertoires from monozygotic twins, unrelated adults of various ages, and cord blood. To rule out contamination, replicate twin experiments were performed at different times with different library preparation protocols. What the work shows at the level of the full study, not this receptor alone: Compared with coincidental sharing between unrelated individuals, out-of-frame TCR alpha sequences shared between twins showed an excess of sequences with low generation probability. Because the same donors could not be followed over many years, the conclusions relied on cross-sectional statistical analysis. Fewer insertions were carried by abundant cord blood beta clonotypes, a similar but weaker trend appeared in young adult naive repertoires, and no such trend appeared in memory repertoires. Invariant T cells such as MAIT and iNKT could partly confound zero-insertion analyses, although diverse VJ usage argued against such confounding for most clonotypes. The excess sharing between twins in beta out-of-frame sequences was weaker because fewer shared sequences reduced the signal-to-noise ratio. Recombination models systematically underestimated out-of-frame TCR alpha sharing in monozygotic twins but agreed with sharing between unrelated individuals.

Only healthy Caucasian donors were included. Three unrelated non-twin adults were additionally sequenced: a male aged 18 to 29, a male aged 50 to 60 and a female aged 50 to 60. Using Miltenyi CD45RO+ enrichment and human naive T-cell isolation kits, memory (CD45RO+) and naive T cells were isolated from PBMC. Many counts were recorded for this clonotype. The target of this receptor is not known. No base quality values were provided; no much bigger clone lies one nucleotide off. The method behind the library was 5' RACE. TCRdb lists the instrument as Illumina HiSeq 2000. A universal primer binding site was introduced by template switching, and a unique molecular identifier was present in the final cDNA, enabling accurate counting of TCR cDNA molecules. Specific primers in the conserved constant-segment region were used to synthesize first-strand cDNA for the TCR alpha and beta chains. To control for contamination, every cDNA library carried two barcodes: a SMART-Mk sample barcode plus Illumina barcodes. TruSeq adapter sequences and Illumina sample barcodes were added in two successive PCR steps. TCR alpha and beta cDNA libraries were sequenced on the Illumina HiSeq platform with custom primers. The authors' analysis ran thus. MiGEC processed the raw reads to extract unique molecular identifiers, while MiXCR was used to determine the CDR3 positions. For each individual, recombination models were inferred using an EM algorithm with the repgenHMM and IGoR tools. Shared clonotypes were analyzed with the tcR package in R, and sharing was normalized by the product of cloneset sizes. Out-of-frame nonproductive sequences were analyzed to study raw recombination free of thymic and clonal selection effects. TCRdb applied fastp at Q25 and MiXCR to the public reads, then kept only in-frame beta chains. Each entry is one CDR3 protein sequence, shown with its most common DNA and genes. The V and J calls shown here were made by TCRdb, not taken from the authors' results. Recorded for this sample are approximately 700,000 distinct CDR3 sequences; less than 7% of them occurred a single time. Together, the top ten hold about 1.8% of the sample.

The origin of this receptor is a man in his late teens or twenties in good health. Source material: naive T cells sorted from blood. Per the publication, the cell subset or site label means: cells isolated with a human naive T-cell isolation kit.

The sequenced DNA is TGTGCCACTTTCCATACGGGCGGAAATGAAAAACTGTTTTTT. Translated, this gives CATFHTGGNEKLFF. The chain was built from TRBV12-3 or TRBV12-4 and TRBJ1-4; no D gene can be assigned with confidence. The junction shows trimming of 10 bases on V and 5 bases on J, plus 17 bases between the germline ends. The CDR3 contains 14 residues, cysteine and phenylalanine counted. CDR3 DNA is the only sequence kept; it has 42 bases, read in frame from the first base.